Listed below are T cell receptor beta chains from one sample, sequenced in a study of response to subunit inactivated influenza vaccine. MiXCR, applied by TCRdb to the RT-PCR reads, yields one record per CDR3 protein. Among under 750,000 distinct CDR3 sequences listed, approximately 12% were seen once. The sequences come from PBMCs from blood, collected on the day of vaccination. These TCRs come from a man aged 45-65 years who received an inactivated influenza vaccine. CDR3s include the opening cysteine and the closing phenylalanine or tryptophan. D genes are given only for firm matches. Expanded clones get a size class; other rows say once, few or many, or leave the size out.

j_call: TRBJ1-6
clone_size: many
v_call: TRBV5-5
d_call: NA
cdr3_nt: TGTGCCAGCAGCTTGGGTAACGGAGCCGGAATTTCACCCCTCCACTTT
cdr3_aa: CASSLGNGAGISPLHF

j_call: TRBJ2-3
clone_size: NA
v_call: TRBV4-3
d_call: NA
cdr3_nt: TGCGCCAGCAGCCAAGATTGGACGGGTACTATAGATACGCAGTATTTT
cdr3_aa: CASSQDWTGTIDTQYF

j_call: TRBJ2-6
clone_size: NA
v_call: TRBV12-3/TRBV12-4
d_call: NA
cdr3_nt: TGTGCCAGCAGCCGGGAGGGGACAGGCAGGAACGTCCTGACTTTC
cdr3_aa: CASSREGTGRNVLTF

j_call: TRBJ2-2
clone_size: NA
v_call: TRBV14
d_call: NA
cdr3_nt: TGTGCCAGCAGCCATACTAGTGCGAACACCGGGGAGCTGTTTTTT
cdr3_aa: CASSHTSANTGELFF

j_call: TRBJ2-7
clone_size: few
v_call: TRBV7-8
d_call: NA
cdr3_nt: TGTGCCAGCAGCGCAATTGCCTACGGACAGACAAGCTCCTACGAGCAGTACTTC
cdr3_aa: CASSAIAYGQTSSYEQYF

j_call: TRBJ2-5
clone_size: NA
v_call: TRBV6-2/TRBV6-3
d_call: TRBD2
cdr3_nt: TGTGCCAGCAGTTACCCTAGCGGGGGGACGCAAGAGACCCAGTACTTC
cdr3_aa: CASSYPSGGTQETQYF

j_call: TRBJ2-1
clone_size: many
v_call: TRBV6-2/TRBV6-3
d_call: NA
cdr3_nt: TGTGCCAGCAGTTACGGCGGGTTTAGCTCCTACAATGAGCAGTTCTTC
cdr3_aa: CASSYGGFSSYNEQFF

j_call: TRBJ2-6
clone_size: once
v_call: TRBV11-2
d_call: TRBD1
cdr3_nt: TGTGCCAGCAGCTTAGGATGGAGGGGACAGGGTATTTCTGGGGCCAACGTCCTGACTTTC
cdr3_aa: CASSLGWRGQGISGANVLTF

j_call: TRBJ2-7
clone_size: NA
v_call: TRBV4-1
d_call: NA
cdr3_nt: TGCGCCAGCAGCCAAGGGGGGGCTACCTACGAGCAGTACTTC
cdr3_aa: CASSQGGATYEQYF

j_call: TRBJ2-3
clone_size: few
v_call: TRBV10-3
d_call: TRBD2
cdr3_nt: TGTGCCATCAGGGCTACTAGCGCCTTAAGGGGTACGCAGTATTTT
cdr3_aa: CAIRATSALRGTQYF

j_call: TRBJ2-7
clone_size: NA
v_call: TRBV24-1
d_call: NA
cdr3_nt: TGTGCCACCAGTGATGACTACTACGAGCAGTACTTC
cdr3_aa: CATSDDYYEQYF

j_call: TRBJ1-5
clone_size: few
v_call: TRBV6-1
d_call: NA
cdr3_nt: TGTGCCAGCAGTACACTGGGGGGACAGCCCCAGCATTTT
cdr3_aa: CASSTLGGQPQHF

j_call: TRBJ2-2
clone_size: NA
v_call: TRBV5-1
d_call: NA
cdr3_nt: TGCGCCAGCAGCTCAGACTCTCTTATGGGGACCGGGGAGCTGTTTTTT
cdr3_aa: CASSSDSLMGTGELFF

j_call: TRBJ2-4
clone_size: NA
v_call: TRBV5-1
d_call: TRBD1
cdr3_nt: TGCGCCAGCAGCTGGACAGGGGAAAACATTCAGTACTTC
cdr3_aa: CASSWTGENIQYF

j_call: TRBJ2-1
clone_size: NA
v_call: TRBV12-3/TRBV12-4
d_call: NA
cdr3_nt: TGTGCCAGCAGACGGGGCATCTACAATGAGCAGTTCTTC
cdr3_aa: CASRRGIYNEQFF

j_call: TRBJ2-4
clone_size: NA
v_call: TRBV7-8
d_call: TRBD1
cdr3_nt: TGTGCCAGCAGCCCGGACAGGGCCCGAGCCAAAAACATTCAGTACTTC
cdr3_aa: CASSPDRARAKNIQYF

j_call: TRBJ1-2
clone_size: many
v_call: TRBV5-1
d_call: NA
cdr3_nt: TGCGCCAGCAGCTCTTCCAGGAATGGCTACACCTTC
cdr3_aa: CASSSSRNGYTF

j_call: TRBJ1-1
clone_size: few
v_call: TRBV6-2/TRBV6-3
d_call: NA
cdr3_nt: TGTGCCAGCAAGAACGAGGTGTACACTGAAGCTTTCTTT
cdr3_aa: CASKNEVYTEAFF